What follows are 27 T cell receptor beta chains derived from one specimen sequenced in a study of blood T cell repertoires in COVID-19. Method: immunoSEQ multiplex PCR; TCRdb's copy keeps in-frame clones and lacks some. Of about 370,000 clones in the sample, just over 90% are singletons; the top ten hold about 0.86%. Sample: PBMCs or T cells enriched from blood (not recorded which). The source is a middle-aged woman who had been exposed to COVID-19.

The chain is built from TRBV18 and TRBJ2-1, with D perhaps matching TRBD2 (6 bases). V was trimmed by 6 bases and J by 3 bases, leaving 12 bases between them. The CDR3 is 14 residues long. Germline V lookup: CDR1 KGHSH, CDR2 LQKENI. The CDR3 protein is CASSWEAVYNEQFF. The CDR3 coding sequence is TGTGCCAGCTCCTGGGAGGCGGTCTACAATGAGCAGTTCTTC.

The chain has TRBV11-2 and TRBJ2-1; D is perhaps TRBD1 (6 bases). Per germline, CDR1 SGHAT and CDR2 FQNNGV. The V gene lost 6 bases and the J gene lost 0 bases, with 12 bases spanning the gap. The CDR3 covers 15 residues. CDR3: CASRWGQNSYNEQFF. The CDR3 nucleotides are TGTGCCAGCAGGTGGGGGCAGAACTCCTACAATGAGCAGTTCTTC.

The rearrangement links TRBV11-3 to TRBJ1-4; a possible D gene is TRBD1 (5 bases). Germline assignment: CDR1 SGHNT and CDR2 YENEEA. The V and J ends lost 5 bases and 6 bases respectively, with 19 bases between them. This CDR3 has 16 amino acids. CDR3 sequence: CASSPGGLAGYEKLFF. The DNA of the CDR3 is TGTGCCAGCAGCCCCGGAGGGCTAGCAGGGTATGAAAAACTGTTTTTT.

The J gene is TRBJ1-5, the V gene TRBV6-5; D possibly corresponds to TRBD1 (6 bases). V was cut by 6 bases and J by 4 bases, with 10 bases left in between. The CDR3 totals 13 residues. Germline V CDR1 and CDR2: MNHEY, SVGAGI. The CDR3 sequence: CASSRGQNQPQHF. The CDR3 coding sequence is TGTGCCAGCAGCCGGGGACAAAATCAGCCCCAGCATTTT.

The chain recombines TRBV2 with TRBJ1-5; 11 nucleotides agree with TRBD1. The V gene's germline CDR1 is SNHLY and CDR2 FYNNEI. CDR3 length: 13 amino acids. Losses at the gene ends were 6 bases for V and 6 bases for J; bases not matched to a gene: 1. The CDR3: CASRDRGLQPQHF. The CDR3 DNA reads as TGTGCCAGCAGGGACAGGGGGCTTCAGCCCCAGCATTTT.

The chain employs TRBV7-2 and TRBJ2-7; unclear D gene. The germline CDR1 and CDR2 sequences are SGHTA and FQGNSA. This CDR3 contains 14 residues. With 1 base removed from V and 3 bases from J, the gap between germline ends came to 10 bases. CDR3 coding DNA: TGTGCCAGCAGCTTAGAGCCTTCCTTCTACGAGCAGTACTTC. It yields the protein CASSLEPSFYEQYF.

This clone was seen once. The chain couples TRBV12-3 or TRBV12-4 to TRBJ1-3; D is uncertain. The V gene lost 4 bases and the J gene lost 4 bases, with 8 bases spanning the gap. The CDR3 runs to 13 residues. CDR3 coding DNA: TGTGCCAGCAGTTACGGTACCGGAAACACCATATATTTT. Amino acid sequence: CASSYGTGNTIYF.

The J gene is TRBJ2-1, the V gene TRBV7-3; TRBD1 matches 7 bases. This CDR3 is 16 amino acids long. The V and J ends lost 1 base and 9 bases, in that order; junction bases with no gene match: 12. CDR1 and CDR2 from the germline V gene are SGHTA and FQGTGA. CDR3 sequence: CASSLSSRGPTTEQFF. The CDR3 bases are TGTGCCAGCAGCTTAAGTAGTAGGGGGCCAACGACTGAGCAGTTCTTC.

The J gene is TRBJ2-7, the V gene TRBV2, with a weak D call TRBD2 (6 bases). The germline gives CDR1 SNHLY, CDR2 FYNNEI. The CDR3 extends over 15 amino acids. V was cut by 4 bases and J by 2 bases, with 15 bases left in between. CDR3 protein: CASSVGWEATYEQYF. In DNA, the CDR3 is TGTGCCAGCAGTGTTGGGTGGGAGGCAACCTACGAGCAGTACTTC.

The chain combines TRBV3-1 (or the pseudogene TRBV3-2) with TRBJ1-3; weak D call: TRBD1 (6 bases). This CDR3 spans 14 amino acids. Trimming cost V 2 bases and J 3 bases, with 8 bases left between them. CDR1 and CDR2 from the germline V gene are LGHDT and YNNKEL (reference sequence). The CDR3 sequence: CASSQQTGGNTIYF. CDR3 bases: TGTGCCAGCAGCCAACAGACAGGTGGAAACACCATATATTTT.

The chain combines TRBV5-4 with TRBJ2-2, with TRBD2 identical over 9 bases. Looked up from germline, CDR1 is SGHNT and CDR2 is YYREEE (reference sequence). The CDR3 runs 16 residues. V lost 4 bases to trimming and J lost 4 bases; unmatched junction nucleotides: 8. This CDR3 is CASSPRLAGLTGELFF. CDR3 sequence (DNA): TGTGCCAGCAGCCCCCGGCTAGCGGGGCTCACCGGGGAGCTGTTTTTT.

This chain connects TRBV29-1 to TRBJ2-1, with TRBD2 matching 10 bases. The J segment lost 12 bases and the V segment lost 6 bases, leaving 14 bases of the junction unmatched. The CDR3 runs 14 residues. Per the germline V gene, CDR1 is SQVTM and CDR2 is ANQGSEA. The DNA of the CDR3 is TGCAGCGTCGCGGAAGATAGCGGGGGGCTGGGGCAGTTCTTC. It encodes CSVAEDSGGLGQFF.

The rearrangement links TRBV19 to TRBJ1-5; 7 nucleotides line up with TRBD1. The CDR3 totals 15 residues. Germline CDR1 is LNHDA and CDR2 is SQIVND (reference sequence). V shed 6 bases, J shed 0 bases, and the junction held 5 bases outside the gene matches. The CDR3 DNA reads TGTGCCAGTAGCCGGACAGGATATAGCAATCAGCCCCAGCATTTT. It yields the protein CASSRTGYSNQPQHF. The variable domain in full, completed from reference TRBV19 and TRBJ1-5, reads DGGITQSPKYLFRKEGQNVTLSCEQNLNHDAMYWYRQDPGQGLRLIYYSQIVNDFQKGDIAEGYSVSREKKESFPLTVTSAQKNPTAFYLCASSRTGYSNQPQHFGDGTRLSIL.

The chain couples TRBV29-1 to TRBJ1-5, with 10 bases identical to TRBD1. Germline assignment: CDR1 SQVTM and CDR2 ANQGSEA. The CDR3 totals 13 residues. J gave up 7 bases and V 4 bases, and 4 bases lay outside the gene matches. The CDR3: CSVGQGAGQPQHF. The CDR3 coding sequence is TGCAGCGTTGGACAGGGGGCAGGGCAGCCCCAGCATTTT. The entire variable domain, with the rest obtained from reference TRBV29-1 and TRBJ1-5, is as follows: SAVISQKPSRDICQRGTSLTIQCQVDSQVTMMFWYRQQPGQSLTLIATANQGSEATYESGFVIDKFPISRPNLTFSTLTVSNMSPEDSSIYLCSVGQGAGQPQHFGDGTRLSIL.

The chain employs TRBV7-2 and TRBJ1-4, with 9 bases aligning to TRBD1. V shed 5 bases and J 6 bases; nucleotides not matched to a gene: 7. CDR3 length: 15 residues. Germline lookup yields CDR1 SGHTA and CDR2 FQGNSA. The CDR3 sequence is CASSGGGQGDEKLFF. The CDR3 nucleotides read TGTGCCAGCAGCGGGGGGGGACAGGGAGATGAAAAACTGTTTTTT.

This clone has only one observation. The V gene is TRBV12-3 or TRBV12-4, the J gene TRBJ1-2, with D possibly matching TRBD1 (5 bases). This CDR3 comprises 13 residues. V lost 5 bases and J lost 3, with 10 bases in between. In nucleotides, the CDR3 is TGTGCCAGCAGTACCAGGGCCCACTATGGCTACACCTTC. Residues: CASSTRAHYGYTF.

This rearrangement joins TRBV10-3 to TRBJ1-2; D is unresolved. Germline V gene lookup returns CDR1 ENHRY and CDR2 SYGVKD. The V and J ends lost 0 bases and 4 bases respectively, with 9 bases between them. The length of the CDR3 is 14 residues. In DNA form, the CDR3 reads TGTGCCATCAGTGAGTCTCACAATCCCTATGGCTACACCTTC. Translating gives CAISESHNPYGYTF.

The gene calls are TRBV6-2 or TRBV6-3 and TRBJ1-4; TRBD1 matches 9 bases. Germline V gene sequence: CDR1 MNHEY, CDR2 SVGEGT. V was pared by 4 bases and J by 7 bases, with 7 bases of the junction left unmatched. The CDR3 is 15 amino acids. The CDR3 protein is CASSSPGQGSEKLFF. DNA of the CDR3: TGTGCCAGCAGTTCCCCAGGACAGGGGAGTGAAAAACTGTTTTTT.

This clone is a singleton in its sample. The chain carries TRBV19 and TRBJ2-3; 7 positions agree with TRBD2. Germline CDR1 LNHDA, CDR2 SQIVND (reference sequence). V lost 3 bases and J lost 4; bases outside the gene matches: 13. There are 17 residues in the CDR3. CDR3 region: CASSIFIGGGGADTQYF. Written as DNA, the CDR3 is TGTGCCAGTAGTATTTTTATCGGCGGGGGAGGCGCAGATACGCAGTATTTT.

This clone was counted between two and nine times. J is TRBJ2-1 and V is TRBV6-4, with TRBD2 matching 11 bases. Trimming took 3 bases from V and 7 from J; bases not matched to a gene: 5. This CDR3 has 15 amino acids. The germline CDR1 and CDR2 sequences are MRHNA and SNTAGT. The CDR3 spells CASSEGTSGGNEQFF. CDR3 bases: TGTGCCAGCAGTGAAGGGACTAGCGGAGGGAATGAGCAGTTCTTC.

This sequence joins TRBV5-6 and TRBJ2-1; D might be TRBD2 (6 bases). Trimming removed 1 base from V and 6 bases from J, with 17 bases in between. This CDR3 has 16 amino acids. Germline CDR1 and CDR2: SGHDT and YYEEEE. The CDR3: CASSLLTGVGRNEQFF. The CDR3 DNA reads TGTGCCAGCAGCTTGTTAACGGGAGTGGGGCGCAATGAGCAGTTCTTC.

V gene TRBV24-1 combines with J gene TRBJ2-1, with 7 bases matching TRBD1. With V trimmed by 3 bases and J by 0 bases, 4 bases remained unmatched. Germline CDR1 KGHDR, CDR2 SFDVKD. The CDR3 is 16 amino acids. The CDR3 sequence is CATSDGTASSYNEQFF. The CDR3 bases are TGTGCCACCAGTGATGGGACAGCAAGCTCCTACAATGAGCAGTTCTTC.

The rearrangement joins TRBV27 to TRBJ1-1; a weak D match, TRBD1 (5 bases). Germline values: CDR1 MNHEY, CDR2 SMNVEV (reference sequence). V lost 5 bases and J lost 0, with 10 bases in between. This CDR3 comprises 14 residues. The CDR3 loop reads CASSLDNLNTEAFF. The CDR3 region has the DNA TGTGCCAGCAGTCTGGACAACCTGAACACTGAAGCTTTCTTT.

This clone was recorded once. V is TRBV14 and J is TRBJ1-2; D may be TRBD1 (5 bases). V shed 2 bases and J shed 7 bases, with 14 bases lying between them. This CDR3 has 14 amino acids. Germline V gene data show CDR1 as SGHDN and CDR2 as FVKESK. CDR3: CASSQKDSSSGYTF. CDR3 sequence (DNA): TGTGCCAGCAGCCAAAAAGACAGCTCCAGTGGCTACACCTTC.

The CDR3 sequence: CASRKGLAYEQYF. Here the CDR3 DNA reads TGTGCCAGCAGGAAGGGACTAGCCTACGAGCAGTACTTC. V and J are TRBV6-5 and TRBJ2-7, with TRBD2 identical over 8 bases. This CDR3 is 13 amino acids long. From germline, CDR1 is MNHEY and CDR2 SVGAGI. J lost 2 bases, V lost 6 bases, and 3 bases had no gene match.

The chain links TRBV6-5 to TRBJ1-5, with 8 bases aligning to TRBD1. Trimming at V came to 4 bases and at J to 9 bases, leaving 8 bases not matched to a gene. Germline CDR1 MNHEY, CDR2 SVGAGI. The CDR3 has 14 residues. The CDR3 is CASSSGQGGRPQHF. The CDR3 DNA sequence: TGTGCCAGCAGTTCCGGACAGGGAGGACGGCCCCAGCATTTT.

This chain uses TRBV19 with TRBJ1-3; D is undetermined. CDR3 length equals 15 residues. V was pared by 4 bases and J by 4 bases, with 14 bases between. The germline V gene has CDR1 LNHDA and CDR2 SQIVND (reference sequence). In DNA form, the CDR3 reads TGTGCCAGTAGTAGGACTATAACGGAGGGAAACACCATATATTTT. Amino acid sequence: CASSRTITEGNTIYF.